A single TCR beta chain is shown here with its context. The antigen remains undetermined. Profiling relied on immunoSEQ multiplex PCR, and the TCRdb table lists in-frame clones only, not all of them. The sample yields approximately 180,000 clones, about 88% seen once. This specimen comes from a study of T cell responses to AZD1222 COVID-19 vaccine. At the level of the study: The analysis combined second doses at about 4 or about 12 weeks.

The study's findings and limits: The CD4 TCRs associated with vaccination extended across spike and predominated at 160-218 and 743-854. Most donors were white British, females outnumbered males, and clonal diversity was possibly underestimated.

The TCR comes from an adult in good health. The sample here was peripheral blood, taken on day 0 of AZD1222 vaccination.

This CDR3 reads CASRGLAGGNQETQYF. CDR3 DNA: TGTGCCAGCAGAGGACTAGCGGGAGGAAATCAGGAGACCCAGTACTTC. The chain joins TRBV7-2 to TRBJ2-5; 14 nucleotides match TRBD2. This CDR3 has 16 residues. After removal of 6 bases from V and 5 bases from J, the junction contained 8 bases not matched to a gene. Germline V gives CDR1 SGHTA, CDR2 FQGNSA.